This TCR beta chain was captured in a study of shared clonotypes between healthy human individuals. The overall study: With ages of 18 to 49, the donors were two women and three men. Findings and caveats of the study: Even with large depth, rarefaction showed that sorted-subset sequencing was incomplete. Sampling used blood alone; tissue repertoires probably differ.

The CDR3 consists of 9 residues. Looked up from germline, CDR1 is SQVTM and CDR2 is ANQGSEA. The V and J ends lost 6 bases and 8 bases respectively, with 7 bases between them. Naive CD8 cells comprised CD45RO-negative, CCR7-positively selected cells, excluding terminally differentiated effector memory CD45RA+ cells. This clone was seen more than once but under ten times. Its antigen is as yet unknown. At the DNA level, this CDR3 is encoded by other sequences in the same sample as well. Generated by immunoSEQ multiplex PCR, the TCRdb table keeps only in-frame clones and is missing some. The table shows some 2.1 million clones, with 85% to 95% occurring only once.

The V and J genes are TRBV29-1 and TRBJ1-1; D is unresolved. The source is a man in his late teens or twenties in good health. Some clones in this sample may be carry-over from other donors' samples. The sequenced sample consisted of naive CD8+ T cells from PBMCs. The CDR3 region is CSVSTEAFF. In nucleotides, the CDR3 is TGCAGCGTCTCAACAGAAGCTTTCTTT.